This T cell receptor (beta chain) was recorded in a study of CD8 T cells in Susac syndrome. This clonotype is a singleton in its sample. The CDR3 has 14 amino acids. The germline V gene encodes CDR1 SNHLY and CDR2 FYNNEI. V lost 4 bases and J 4 bases, leaving 14 bases between the germline ends. The sequenced target, TCR beta, came from blood CD8+ and CD4+ T cells. RNA, at about 0.45 to 1 ug, was reverse transcribed with random hexamers. Across 54 Vbeta and 13 Jbeta, immunoSEQ multiplex PCR amplified TCR beta CDR3. Each CDR3 protein gets one entry after TCRdb re-called the immunoSEQ multiplex PCR reads with MiXCR. The sample holds over 100,000 distinct CDR3 sequences, approximately 91% seen once.

The receptor's source is a human donor in good health. Specimen: CD4+ T cells from PBMCs. The chain has TRBV2 and TRBJ2-7, with D possibly matching TRBD1 (7 bases). The CDR3 nucleotides read TGTGCCAGCAGTGTCGAACAGGGGACTTACGAGCAGTACTTC. Translation gives CASSVEQGTYEQYF.